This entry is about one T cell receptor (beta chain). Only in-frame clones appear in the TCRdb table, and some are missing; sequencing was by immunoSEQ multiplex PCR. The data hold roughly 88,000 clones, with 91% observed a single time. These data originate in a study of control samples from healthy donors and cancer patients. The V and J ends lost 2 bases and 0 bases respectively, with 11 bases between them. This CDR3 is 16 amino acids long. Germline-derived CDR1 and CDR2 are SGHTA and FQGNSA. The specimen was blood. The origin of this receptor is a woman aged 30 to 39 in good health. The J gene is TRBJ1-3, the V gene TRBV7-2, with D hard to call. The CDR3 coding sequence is TGTGCCAGCAGCTTATTCGGAGGCAGCTCTGGAAACACCATATATTTT. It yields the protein CASSLFGGSSGNTIYF.